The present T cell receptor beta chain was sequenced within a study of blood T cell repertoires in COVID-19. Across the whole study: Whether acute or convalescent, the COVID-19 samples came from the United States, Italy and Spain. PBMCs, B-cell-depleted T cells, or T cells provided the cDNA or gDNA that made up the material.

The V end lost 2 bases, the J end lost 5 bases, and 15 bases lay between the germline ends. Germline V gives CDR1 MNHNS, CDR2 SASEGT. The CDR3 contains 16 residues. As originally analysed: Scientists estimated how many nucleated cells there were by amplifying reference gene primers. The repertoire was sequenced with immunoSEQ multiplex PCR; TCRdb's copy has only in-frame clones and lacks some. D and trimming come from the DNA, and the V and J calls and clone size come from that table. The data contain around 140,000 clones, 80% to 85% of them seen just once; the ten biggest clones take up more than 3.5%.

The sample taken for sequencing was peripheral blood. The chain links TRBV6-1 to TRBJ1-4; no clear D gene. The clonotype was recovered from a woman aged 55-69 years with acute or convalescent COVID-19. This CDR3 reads CASSELWISSNEKLFF. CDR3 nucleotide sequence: TGTGCCAGCAGTGAACTATGGATTAGTAGCAATGAAAAACTGTTTTTT.